The rows below give T cell receptor beta chains drawn from one sample of a study of T cell repertoires in cytomegalovirus infection. No antigen has been identified for these receptors. TCRdb re-derived calls from the reads in MiXCR, one entry per CDR3 protein. Of a few hundred thousand distinct CDR3 sequences in the sample, roughly 25% are singletons; the top ten hold about an eighth. The input for sequencing was cultured PBMCs, taken from culture after CMV antigen stimulation. Receptors were obtained from a human donor in good health (CMV status not recorded). Some clones in this sample may be carry-over from other donors' samples. The conserved cysteine and the conserved F or W are not part of the CDR3 here. D genes are given only for firm matches.

j_gene: TRBJ2-5
v_gene: TRBV7-9
d_gene: .
CDR3aa: ASSLSATQETQY

j_gene: TRBJ1-1
v_gene: TRBV10-3
d_gene: .
CDR3aa: AISLWGTEAF

j_gene: TRBJ1-5
v_gene: TRBV9
d_gene: .
CDR3aa: ASSVDRHSNQPQH

j_gene: TRBJ1-2
v_gene: TRBV11-2
d_gene: .
CDR3aa: ASRRPGRANYGYT

j_gene: TRBJ2-1
v_gene: TRBV19
d_gene: .
CDR3aa: ASSITGSYNEQF

j_gene: TRBJ2-1
v_gene: TRBV15
d_gene: .
CDR3aa: ATSRDNLEGEQF

j_gene: TRBJ2-1
v_gene: TRBV10-3
d_gene: TRBD2
CDR3aa: AISELSGRANEQF

j_gene: TRBJ1-4
v_gene: TRBV7-2
d_gene: .
CDR3aa: ASSTAGGSNEKLF

j_gene: TRBJ2-3
v_gene: TRBV7-2
d_gene: .
CDR3aa: ASSLSPPQGTDTQY

j_gene: TRBJ1-2
v_gene: TRBV7-2
d_gene: .
CDR3aa: ASSPRQAYLGNYGYT

j_gene: TRBJ1-2
v_gene: TRBV12-3/TRBV12-4
d_gene: TRBD1
CDR3aa: ASSPRSGGAPNGYT

j_gene: TRBJ2-1
v_gene: TRBV7-3
d_gene: .
CDR3aa: ASSLGGSIPGNEQF

j_gene: TRBJ2-5
v_gene: TRBV20-1
d_gene: TRBD2
CDR3aa: SGRREGQETQY

j_gene: TRBJ1-2
v_gene: TRBV12-5
d_gene: .
CDR3aa: ASGTGTNYGYT

j_gene: TRBJ1-1
v_gene: TRBV12-3/TRBV12-4
d_gene: TRBD1
CDR3aa: ASRQGGAGPEAF

j_gene: TRBJ2-5
v_gene: TRBV9
d_gene: TRBD2
CDR3aa: ASSAGTSGRGVAETQY

j_gene: TRBJ2-1
v_gene: TRBV11-2
d_gene: TRBD2
CDR3aa: ASSSSSGRRNEQF

j_gene: TRBJ2-5
v_gene: TRBV29-1
d_gene: .
CDR3aa: SVEKEWLFGQTQY

j_gene: TRBJ1-5
v_gene: TRBV12-3/TRBV12-4
d_gene: .
CDR3aa: ASSPQGASNQPQH

j_gene: TRBJ1-3
v_gene: TRBV19
d_gene: .
CDR3aa: ASTAGPGNTIY

j_gene: TRBJ1-1
v_gene: TRBV7-3
d_gene: .
CDR3aa: ASSQPGRTNTEAF

j_gene: TRBJ2-2
v_gene: TRBV2
d_gene: .
CDR3aa: ATFDWANTGELF

j_gene: TRBJ1-1
v_gene: TRBV19
d_gene: .
CDR3aa: ASSIGGGEAF

j_gene: TRBJ1-5
v_gene: TRBV7-2
d_gene: .
CDR3aa: ASSLGQQFQPQH

j_gene: TRBJ1-2
v_gene: TRBV6-2/TRBV6-3
d_gene: .
CDR3aa: ASSRLGGGYT

j_gene: TRBJ1-1
v_gene: TRBV20-1
d_gene: .
CDR3aa: SARGPTATEAF

j_gene: TRBJ1-1
v_gene: TRBV7-2
d_gene: TRBD1
CDR3aa: ASSLQGDTEAF

j_gene: TRBJ1-1
v_gene: TRBV30
d_gene: .
CDR3aa: AWSVLRPDEAF

j_gene: TRBJ2-1
v_gene: TRBV7-9
d_gene: .
CDR3aa: ASSRRGSSLGGLDEQF

j_gene: TRBJ2-2
v_gene: TRBV30
d_gene: TRBD1
CDR3aa: AWGTGAANTGELF

j_gene: TRBJ1-3
v_gene: TRBV18
d_gene: .
CDR3aa: ASSPPMRGSGNTIY